The rows below give T cell receptor beta chains drawn from one sample of a study of T cell clonotyping in hematopoietic cell transplantation. Sequencing was performed with immunoSEQ multiplex PCR; in TCRdb, only in-frame clones are kept and a portion is missing. The data show fewer than 5,000 clones, about 96% seen once. The sequenced sample was PBMCs, obtained 100 days after allogeneic stem cell transplant. These receptors all stem from a male patient aged 35-50 years who had an allogeneic stem cell transplant from a related donor, so the T cells may come from the graft donor. Some clones in this sample may be carry-over from other donors' samples. Each CDR3 is given without its conserved first and last residue. The order of the fields is CDR3 protein, V gene, CDR3 length, J gene.

ASSYSSVSTDTQY | TRBV6-5 | 13 | TRBJ2-3
ASSSSGVYNEQF | TRBV28 | 12 | TRBJ2-1
ASSLKGAGEQY | TRBV11-1 | 11 | TRBJ2-7
ASTAPGALYYGYT | TRBV28 | 13 | TRBJ1-2
ASSYPQTSGDNEQF | TRBV9 | 14 | TRBJ2-1
ATLESNQPQH | TRBV28 | 10 | TRBJ1-5
ASSLLDSGANVLT | TRBV5-1 | 13 | TRBJ2-6
SGELAGSDTQY | TRBV29-1 | 11 | TRBJ2-3
ASSLQGAYGYT | TRBV6-5 | 11 | TRBJ1-2
ASSYDRDDNSPLH | TRBV11-2 | 13 | TRBJ1-6